Shown below are 20 T cell receptor beta chains from a single sample sequenced in a study of T cell changes during pregnancy in multiple sclerosis. Libraries were prepared by immunoSEQ multiplex PCR; TCRdb keeps only in-frame clonotypes and omits some of them. The table has roughly 50,000 clones, around 89% seen once; the top ten hold around 7.9%. The material was CD8+ T cells from peripheral blood mononuclear cells, obtained in the second trimester of pregnancy. These receptor sequences come from a female donor with multiple sclerosis, enrolled in a pregnancy study.

The genes are TRBV5-1 and TRBJ2-1; TRBD2 is a possible D gene (6 bases). Germline V gives CDR1 SGHRS, CDR2 YFSETQ. The CDR3 extends over 15 amino acids. The ends were cut back, 2 bases at V and 0 bases at J, with 9 bases in the middle. CDR3 loop: CASSLGGSSYNEQFF. The CDR3 nucleotides read TGCGCCAGCAGCTTAGGAGGGAGCTCCTACAATGAGCAGTTCTTC. Full variable domain (rest looked up from reference TRBV5-1 and TRBJ2-1): KAGVTQTPRYLIKTRGQQVTLSCSPISGHRSVSWYQQTPGQGLQFLFEYFSETQRNKGNFPGRFSGRQFSNSRSEMNVSTLELGDSALYLCASSLGGSSYNEQFFGPGTRLTVL.

V gene TRBV13 combines with J gene TRBJ2-7; the D gene is possibly TRBD1 (6 bases). The CDR3 loop spans 17 amino acids. Germline V gene sequence: CDR1 PRHDT, CDR2 FYEKMQ (reference sequence). V lost 4 bases and J lost 2, with 21 bases in between. CDR3 bases: TGTGCCAGCAGCTCGACCCTTGTTCCGGCAGGGGCCTACGAGCAGTACTTC. Its protein is CASSSTLVPAGAYEQYF.

The J gene is TRBJ2-7, the V gene TRBV18, with D perhaps matching TRBD2 (5 bases). CDR1 and CDR2 from the germline V gene are KGHSH and LQKENI. Trimming pared 8 bases from V and 5 bases from J, leaving 13 bases between. The CDR3 covers 12 residues. The CDR3 here is CASTFGLNEQYF. Written as DNA, the CDR3 is TGTGCCAGCACCTTCGGACTCAACGAGCAGTACTTC.

This CDR3 is CASSEAGGSGTDTQYF. The CDR3 DNA is TGTGCCAGCAGTGAGGCGGGCGGGAGTGGTACAGATACGCAGTATTTT. This chain joins TRBV6-4 and TRBJ2-3; 7 positions match TRBD2. The germline CDR1 and CDR2 sequences are MRHNA and SNTAGT. Unmatched junction bases numbered 9, after V lost 3 bases and J lost 3 bases. This CDR3 is 16 amino acids long.

The gene calls are TRBV19 and TRBJ2-3, with 10 positions matching TRBD2. V lost 3 bases and J lost 4; bases outside the gene matches: 7. Germline CDR1 and CDR2: LNHDA and SQIVND (reference sequence). The CDR3 loop spans 16 amino acids. The CDR3 region has the DNA TGTGCCAGTAGTATTGTGAAGCGGGGGGGTTCAGATACGCAGTATTTT. Its protein product is CASSIVKRGGSDTQYF.

The chain is built from TRBV27 and TRBJ2-5; the match to TRBD1 covers 10 bases. CDR3 length: 15 amino acids. Germline V gene lookup returns CDR1 MNHEY and CDR2 SMNVEV (reference sequence). V lost 4 bases to trimming and J lost 5 bases; unmatched junction nucleotides: 7. CDR3 loop: CASSSSTGGRETQYF. CDR3 DNA: TGTGCCAGCAGTTCCTCGACAGGGGGCAGGGAGACCCAGTACTTC.

The sample holds one count of this clone. The V call is TRBV6-1, the J call TRBJ2-1, with D possibly matching TRBD2 (5 bases). Germline V gene data show CDR1 as MNHNS and CDR2 as SASEGT. CDR3 length equals 13 residues. The germline V and J ends were trimmed by 10 bases and 5 bases, with 15 bases remaining between them. The CDR3 loop is CAIVAYRNNEQFF. The CDR3, as DNA: TGTGCCATCGTAGCGTATAGAAACAATGAGCAGTTCTTC.

The chain recombines TRBV19 with TRBJ1-2, with D hard to call. Germline V lookup: CDR1 LNHDA, CDR2 SQIVND (reference sequence). V was pared by 3 bases and J by 0 bases, with 8 bases between. The CDR3 is 14 amino acids. As DNA, the CDR3 is TGTGCCAGTAGTATGGCAGGCGCTAACTATGGCTACACCTTC. Its translation: CASSMAGANYGYTF.

This clone was seen a few times. The CDR3 loop reads CATSEDRARNQPQHF. CDR3 in DNA: TGTGCCACCTCGGAGGACAGGGCCCGCAATCAGCCCCAGCATTTT. The chain joins TRBV15 to TRBJ1-5; 8 bases map to TRBD1. Trimming cost V 8 bases and J 2 bases; bases outside gene matches: 8. The CDR3 totals 15 residues. Germline CDR1 and CDR2: LNHNV and YYDKDF (reference sequence).

The gene calls are TRBV6-1 and TRBJ1-4; tentatively, D is TRBD1 (6 bases). Germline lookup yields CDR1 MNHNS and CDR2 SASEGT. V dropped 5 bases and J dropped 3 bases, with 13 bases sitting between them. This CDR3 has 15 residues. CDR3 sequence reads: CASSKIGGSNEKLFF. As DNA, the CDR3 is TGTGCCAGCAGTAAAATTGGGGGCTCTAATGAAAAACTGTTTTTT.

The CDR3 bases are TGCGCCAGCAGCCAAGATTTGGAGGGGGCTTTCTTT. Protein: CASSQDLEGAFF. The chain couples TRBV4-1 to TRBJ1-1, with D possibly matching TRBD1 (5 bases). Germline V gives CDR1 MGHRA, CDR2 YSYEKL. Between the trimmed V and J ends, which lost 0 bases and 11 bases, there was a span of 10 bases. This CDR3 has 12 residues.

V is TRBV30 and J is TRBJ2-7; the match to TRBD2 covers 14 bases. Germline V gene lookup returns CDR1 GTSNPN and CDR2 SVGIG (reference sequence). The CDR3 consists of 17 residues. V was clipped by 2 bases and J by 1 base; unmatched bases: 7. The CDR3 nucleotides read TGTGCCTGGAGTCAATCCGGGACTAGCGGGAGTTCCTACGAGCAGTACTTC. It is translated as CAWSQSGTSGSSYEQYF.

The genes are TRBV14 and TRBJ1-2; TRBD1 matches at 8 bases. Trimming at V came to 1 base and at J to 4 bases, leaving 5 bases not matched to a gene. This CDR3 region has 15 residues. Germline-derived CDR1 and CDR2 are SGHDN and FVKESK. In DNA form, the CDR3 reads TGTGCCAGCAGCCAAGTTTCAGGGGGCAGCTATGGCTACACCTTC. Translated: CASSQVSGGSYGYTF.

The chain has TRBV5-6 and TRBJ1-2; the D is unclear. Between the trimmed V and J ends, which lost 4 bases and 6 bases, there was a span of 10 bases. This CDR3 region has 12 residues. The germline gives CDR1 SGHDT, CDR2 YYEEEE. The DNA for the CDR3 is TGTGCCAGCAGCACGTTTACAGATGGCTACACCTTC. Protein: CASSTFTDGYTF.

This chain uses TRBV13 with TRBJ2-3; TRBD1 agrees at 7 bases. V shed 4 bases, J shed 3 bases, and the junction held 13 bases outside the gene matches. This CDR3 has 17 amino acids. The germline gives CDR1 PRHDT, CDR2 FYEKMQ (reference sequence). CDR3 loop: CASSYAWGQGVTDTQYF. The CDR3 bases are TGTGCCAGCAGCTACGCCTGGGGGCAGGGGGTGACAGATACGCAGTATTTT.

The sample holds a few counts of this clone. The chain recombines TRBV7-9 with TRBJ1-2, with a tentative D call TRBD1 (5 bases). From germline, CDR1 is SEHNR and CDR2 FQNEAQ (reference sequence). Trimming cost V 5 bases and J 4 bases, with 14 bases left between them. The CDR3 has 14 amino acids. The CDR3 DNA reads TGTGCCAGCAGCCGCCCGACAGAGGTCTATGGCTACACCTTC. It translates to CASSRPTEVYGYTF.

The chain uses TRBV4-1 and TRBJ2-4, with D possibly TRBD1 on 5 matching bases. With 0 bases removed from V and 2 bases from J, the gap between germline ends came to 17 bases. The CDR3 has 18 amino acids. CDR1 and CDR2 (germline): MGHRA, YSYEKL. CDR3 sequence: CASSQEDAETVSKNIQYF. The CDR3 DNA is TGCGCCAGCAGCCAAGAAGACGCCGAGACAGTCTCCAAAAACATTCAGTACTTC.

This clone was seen only once. The chain uses TRBV29-1 and TRBJ2-1; the D gene is possibly TRBD2 (7 bases). Germline lookup yields CDR1 SQVTM and CDR2 ANQGSEA. There are 16 residues in the CDR3. Between the trimmed V and J ends, which lost 2 bases and 2 bases, there was a span of 16 bases. CDR3 residues: CSVESWGAGAYNEQFF. The CDR3 DNA reads TGCAGCGTTGAATCATGGGGGGCGGGGGCCTACAATGAGCAGTTCTTC.

This rearrangement joins TRBV5-4 to TRBJ2-1; no reliable D call. The CDR3 consists of 12 residues. Germline values: CDR1 SGHNT, CDR2 YYREEE (reference sequence). The germline V and J ends were trimmed by 0 bases and 4 bases, with 2 bases remaining between them. CDR3 nucleotides: TGTGCCAGCAGCTTGGCTTACAATGAGCAGTTCTTC. It encodes CASSLAYNEQFF.

This clone appeared once. This sequence joins TRBV15 and TRBJ2-7, with 7 bases aligning to TRBD1. The CDR3 length is 13 residues. V gave up 2 bases and J gave up 7 bases; unmatched junction bases: 5. The germline CDR1 and CDR2 sequences are LNHNV and YYDKDF (reference sequence). DNA of the CDR3: TGTGCCACCAGCAGATCGACAGGGATGGAGCAGTACTTC. Translation gives CATSRSTGMEQYF.